This T cell receptor (beta chain) was sequenced during a study of naive and memory T cell subsets (dated by TCRdb to 2017 to 2019). For the wider study: An open-source, UMI-based TCR alpha and beta sequencing pipeline was applied to sorted naive and memory peripheral blood T cell subsets. The functional CMV T cell responses agreed completely with IgG serology results. RNA was DNase-treated and reverse transcribed with TCR constant-region primers, mostly using SuperScript III. What the research found in general, with its limitations: Each clonotype was defined as a single alpha or beta chain sequence rather than as a paired alpha/beta receptor. The abundance of TCRs followed a power law with an exponent that differed between naive and memory subsets yet stayed consistent across the three individuals. The repertoire findings for the naive and memory subsets could not be validated, as no ground truth was available. Gini index rose and Shannon and inverse Simpson diversity fell from naive through CM, EM and EMRA in both CD4 and CD8 cells. RNA-based TCR counts may be affected by expression changes linked to T cell activation and differentiation. Once error correction was done, more than 90% of naive TCR sequences showed up just once, which made the naive abundance distributions much steeper than those of the memory subsets.

Libraries came from UMI-ligation and nested PCR. The beta constant-region primer was an equimolar mix of two oligonucleotides covering both TRBC1 and TRBC2. Four rounds of PCR were used to amplify ligated cDNA, with nested alpha and beta constant-region primers being used together with the SP2 primer. A single-stranded oligonucleotide bearing the SP2 primer plus a 12-nucleotide UMI was ligated onto the 3' end of the cDNA by T4 RNA ligase 1. The ligation reaction was kept at 16 degrees C for about 19-24 hours. PCR2 was usually performed as a SYBR Green qPCR and halted at a preset threshold so that over-amplification would not occur. Every purification after the first one was done using Agencourt AMPure XP magnetic beads. Libraries were quantified by Qubit and checked on a TapeStation, where a main peak was expected near 650 bp. Pooled libraries were sequenced on an Illumina MiSeq with v2 2x251 paired-end kits, typically giving roughly 0.9-2.2 million reads per sample. Each sample library was pooled at roughly 4.4 nM, and roughly 4.5-7% PhiX was included to improve cluster recognition. The authors' analysis ran thus. V and J genes were assigned to Demultiplexor-processed FASTQ reads by Decombinator through tag matching, with a single base-pair mismatch being allowed. UMIs were used by Collapsinator to correct both sequencing errors and frequency errors arising from PCR heterogeneity. CDR3Translator translated TCRs and extracted CDR3s from the conserved cysteine to the FGXG phenylalanine, flagging non-productive sequences. Gini, Shannon entropy and inverse Simpson indices were computed after subsampling the repertoires to the same number of UMI-defined TCRs. Clonotype abundance distributions were fitted to a power law by maximum likelihood within the linear range. On one naive CD8 sample, the pipeline and MIGEC gave similar UMI counts, unique TCR numbers and clonal distributions. A set of several thousand CMV-associated CDR3 sequences, compiled from VDJdb and a published dataset, was used to search the repertoires. TCRdb's own reprocessing of the public reads used fastp at Q25 and MiXCR and kept productive beta chains. Every CDR3 protein is listed once, alongside the most common genes and DNA of its rows. The V and J calls reflect TCRdb's pipeline rather than the authors' work. Here the sample has around 17,000 distinct CDR3 sequences; roughly 8.7% occur a single time. 23% of the sample belongs to the ten largest clones.

From cysteine to phenylalanine, the CDR3 is 11 amino acids long. Only the CDR3 region is kept as DNA, spanning 33 bases read in frame from base 1. V is reduced by 1 base and J by 7 bases, leaving a spacing of 4 bases between them. CDR1 and CDR2 (SGHAT, FQNNGV) derive from the germline V gene. Separate amplification of TCR alpha and beta chain libraries was performed from the second PCR step onward. The CMV status of each donor was determined by measuring IFNgamma production from CD4+ T cells after fresh PBMCs had been stimulated overnight with CMV viral lysate. CD4 T cells were positively selected with Miltenyi beads, followed by positive selection of CD8 T cells from the CD4-negative fraction. Cells were stained for CD3, CD4, CD8, CD45RA, CD27 and a live/dead dye and were sorted on a BD Aria II into four subsets based on CD45RA and CD27. Blood came from a few healthy volunteers, each fractionated into CD4 and CD8 T cells and then into four differentiation subsets. Approximately 120 ml of peripheral blood was collected from each donor, and PBMC were isolated by Ficoll-Paque PLUS density-gradient centrifugation. After sorting, cells were lysed in RLT buffer, RNA was extracted using a Qiagen RNeasy kit, and the extracted RNA was stored at -80 degrees C.

Comment on this clonotype: Which antigen it targets is not known. No base quality values were provided; no much bigger clone lies one nucleotide off.

Sequencing was done on a sample of central memory CD8+ T cells from blood. The sample's cell subset or site, from its label and the paper: central memory, CD45RA- CD27+. The TCR comes from a human donor in good health. The chain uses TRBV11-2 and TRBJ1-1, with the D gene uncertain. The nucleotides are TGTGCCAGCAGCTTAGGAAGTGAAGCTTTCTTT. This codes for CASSLGSEAFF.